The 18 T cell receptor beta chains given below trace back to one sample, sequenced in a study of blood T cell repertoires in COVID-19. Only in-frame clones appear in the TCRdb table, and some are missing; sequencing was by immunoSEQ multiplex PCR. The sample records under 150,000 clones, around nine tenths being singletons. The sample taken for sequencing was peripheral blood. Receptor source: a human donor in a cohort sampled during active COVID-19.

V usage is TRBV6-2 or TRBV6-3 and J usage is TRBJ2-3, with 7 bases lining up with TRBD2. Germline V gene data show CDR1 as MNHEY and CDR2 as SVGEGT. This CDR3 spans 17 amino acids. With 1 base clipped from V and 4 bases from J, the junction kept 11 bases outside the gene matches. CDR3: CASSYWAGVKFADTQYF. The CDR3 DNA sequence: TGTGCCAGCAGTTACTGGGCGGGAGTGAAGTTTGCAGATACGCAGTATTTT.

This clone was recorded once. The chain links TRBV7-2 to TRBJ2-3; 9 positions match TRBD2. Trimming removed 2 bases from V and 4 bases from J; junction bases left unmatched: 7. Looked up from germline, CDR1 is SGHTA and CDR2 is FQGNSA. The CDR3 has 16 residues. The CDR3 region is CASSLRGGRAADTQYF. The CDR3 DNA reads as TGTGCCAGCAGCTTACGTGGCGGGAGGGCCGCAGATACGCAGTATTTT.

CDR3 nucleotides: TGTGCCATCAGTGAGTCGAGACTAGGGAGGGACAACAATGAGCAGTTCTTC. This gives the protein CAISESRLGRDNNEQFF. This rearrangement joins TRBV10-3 to TRBJ2-1, with D perhaps TRBD2 (7 bases). There are 17 residues in the CDR3. The germline gives CDR1 ENHRY, CDR2 SYGVKD. V dropped 0 bases and J dropped 5 bases, with 17 bases sitting between them.

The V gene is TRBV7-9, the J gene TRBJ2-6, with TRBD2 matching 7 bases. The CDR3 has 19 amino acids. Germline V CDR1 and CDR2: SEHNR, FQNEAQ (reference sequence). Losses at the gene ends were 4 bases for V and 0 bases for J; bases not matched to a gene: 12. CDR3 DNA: TGTGCCAGCAGCTACCATTTGGCGGGACTAAGCTCTGGGGCCAACGTCCTGACTTTC. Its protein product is CASSYHLAGLSSGANVLTF.

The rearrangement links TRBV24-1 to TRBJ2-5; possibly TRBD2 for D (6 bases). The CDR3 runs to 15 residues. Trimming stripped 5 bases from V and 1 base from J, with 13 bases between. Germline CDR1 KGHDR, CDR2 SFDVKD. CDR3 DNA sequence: TGTGCCACCAGTGCAAAGGGACTTCGCCAAGAGACCCAGTACTTC. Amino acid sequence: CATSAKGLRQETQYF.

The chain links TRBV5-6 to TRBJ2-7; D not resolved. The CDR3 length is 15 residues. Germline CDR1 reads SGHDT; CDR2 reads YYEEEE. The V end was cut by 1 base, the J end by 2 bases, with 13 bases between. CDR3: CASSLSETRTYEQYF. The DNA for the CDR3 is TGTGCCAGCAGCTTGTCCGAGACTCGTACCTACGAGCAGTACTTC.

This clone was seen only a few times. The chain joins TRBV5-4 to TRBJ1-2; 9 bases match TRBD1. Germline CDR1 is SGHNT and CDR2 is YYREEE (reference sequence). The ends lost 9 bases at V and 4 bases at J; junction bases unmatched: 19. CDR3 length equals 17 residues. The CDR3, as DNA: TGTGCCACCGAACGGGGGACAGGGACATTTCGTAGCTATGGCTACACCTTC. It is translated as CATERGTGTFRSYGYTF.

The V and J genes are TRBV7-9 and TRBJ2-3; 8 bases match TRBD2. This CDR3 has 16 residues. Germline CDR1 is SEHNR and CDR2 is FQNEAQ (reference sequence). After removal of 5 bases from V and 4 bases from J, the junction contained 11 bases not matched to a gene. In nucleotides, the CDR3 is TGTGCCAGCAGCCCCAGGGAGCGGGGGTTGCCAGATACGCAGTATTTT. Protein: CASSPRERGLPDTQYF.

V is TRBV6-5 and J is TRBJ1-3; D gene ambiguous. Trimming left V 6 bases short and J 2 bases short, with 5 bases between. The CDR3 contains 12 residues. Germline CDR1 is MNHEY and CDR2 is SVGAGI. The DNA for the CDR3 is TGTGCCAGCAGGAGTACTGGAAACACCATATATTTT. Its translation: CASRSTGNTIYF.

Here the CDR3 DNA reads TGTGCCACCAGTGATTTAGCCCGGACTGGGGATGAGCAGTTCTTC. Protein sequence: CATSDLARTGDEQFF. This chain links TRBV24-1 with TRBJ2-1, with D perhaps TRBD2 (5 bases). The CDR3 loop spans 15 amino acids. With 1 base removed from V and 8 bases from J, the gap between germline ends came to 14 bases. The germline CDR1 and CDR2 sequences are KGHDR and SFDVKD.

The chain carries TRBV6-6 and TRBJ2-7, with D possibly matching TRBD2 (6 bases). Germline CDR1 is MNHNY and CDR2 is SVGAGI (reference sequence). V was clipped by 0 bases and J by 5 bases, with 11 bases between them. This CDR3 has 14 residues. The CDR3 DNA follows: TGTGCCAGCAGTTACTCGGGGACTGTCCACGAGCAGTACTTC. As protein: CASSYSGTVHEQYF.

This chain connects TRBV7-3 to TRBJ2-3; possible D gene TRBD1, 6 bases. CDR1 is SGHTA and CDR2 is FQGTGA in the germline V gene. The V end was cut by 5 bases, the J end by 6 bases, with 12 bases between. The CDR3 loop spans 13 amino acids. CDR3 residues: CASSPTGPDTQYF. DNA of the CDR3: TGTGCCAGCAGCCCGACAGGTCCGGATACGCAGTATTTT.

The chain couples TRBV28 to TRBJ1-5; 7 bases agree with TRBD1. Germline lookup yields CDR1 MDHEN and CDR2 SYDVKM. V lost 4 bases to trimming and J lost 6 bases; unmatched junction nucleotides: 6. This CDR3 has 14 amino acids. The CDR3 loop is CASSSGQAGQPQHF. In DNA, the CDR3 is TGTGCCAGCAGTTCAGGACAGGCAGGTCAGCCCCAGCATTTT.

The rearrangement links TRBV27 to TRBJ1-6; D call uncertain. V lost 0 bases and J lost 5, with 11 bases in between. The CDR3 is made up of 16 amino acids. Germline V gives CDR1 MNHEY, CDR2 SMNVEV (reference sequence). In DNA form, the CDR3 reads TGTGCCAGCAGTTTATCGAGGGCAGCTGATAATTCACCCCTCCACTTT. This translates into CASSLSRAADNSPLHF.

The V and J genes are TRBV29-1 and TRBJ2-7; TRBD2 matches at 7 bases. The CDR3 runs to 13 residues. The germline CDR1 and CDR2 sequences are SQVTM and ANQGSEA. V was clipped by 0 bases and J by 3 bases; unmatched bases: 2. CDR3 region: CSVEESGIYEQYF. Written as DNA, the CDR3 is TGCAGCGTTGAAGAAAGCGGGATCTACGAGCAGTACTTC.

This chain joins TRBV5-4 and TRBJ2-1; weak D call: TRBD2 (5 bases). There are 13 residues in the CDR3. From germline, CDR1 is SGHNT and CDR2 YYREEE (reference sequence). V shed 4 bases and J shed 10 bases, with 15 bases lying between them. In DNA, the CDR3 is TGTGCCAGCAGCAAGATCGAGGGAGCCGAGCAGTTCTTC. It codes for CASSKIEGAEQFF.

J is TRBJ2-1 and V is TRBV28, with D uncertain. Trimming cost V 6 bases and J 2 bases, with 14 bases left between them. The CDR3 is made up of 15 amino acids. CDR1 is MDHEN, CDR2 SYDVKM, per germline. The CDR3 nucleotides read TGTGCCAGCAGCCCAGACTCACCTACCTACAATGAGCAGTTCTTC. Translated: CASSPDSPTYNEQFF.

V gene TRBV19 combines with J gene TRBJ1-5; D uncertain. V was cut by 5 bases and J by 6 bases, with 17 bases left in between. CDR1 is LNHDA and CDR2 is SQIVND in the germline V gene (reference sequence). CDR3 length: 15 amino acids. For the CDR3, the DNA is TGTGCCAGTAGTCCCAAGGGAGGGCAACCTCAGCCCCAGCATTTT. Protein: CASSPKGGQPQPQHF.